Each of the 13 T cell receptor beta chains below was sequenced from the same sample in a study of blood T cells in healthy people across ages. Combining a sample-barcoded 5' primer with a J-beta primer mix, a second PCR ran for about 7 to 12 cycles. TCRdb used MiXCR to reprocess the 5' RACE reads, holding one entry per CDR3 protein. The data hold hundreds of thousands of distinct CDR3 sequences, with 40% to 50% observed a single time. Sequenced input: blood. The receptors come from a man between 60 and 70 years old in good health.

This clonotype was counted once. The rearrangement uses TRBV20-1 and TRBJ2-2; D is unresolved. CDR3 length: 12 residues. The ends were cut back, 6 bases at V and 5 bases at J, with 10 bases in the middle. CDR1 and CDR2 from the germline V gene are DFQATT and SNEGSKA (reference sequence). The CDR3 loop reads CSAPILTGELFF. The DNA for the CDR3 is TGCAGTGCCCCGATCCTGACCGGGGAGCTGTTTTTT.

This clonotype has more than one count but fewer than ten. The V and J genes are TRBV6-5 and TRBJ2-7; D may correspond to TRBD1 or TRBD2 (6 bases each). CDR1 is MNHEY and CDR2 is SVGAGI in the germline V gene. The germline V and J ends were trimmed by 2 bases and 0 bases, with 20 bases remaining between them. This CDR3 has 18 amino acids. CDR3 nucleotide sequence: TGTGCCAGCAGTTACGGCCCGTACGGGGGCAGGAGCTCCTACGAGCAGTACTTC. Translating gives CASSYGPYGGRSSYEQYF.

This chain uses TRBV4-2 with TRBJ2-3; a weak D match, TRBD2 (6 bases). Trimming left V 4 bases short and J 4 bases short, with 18 bases between. Germline lookup yields CDR1 LGHNA and CDR2 YNFKEQ. The CDR3 extends over 16 amino acids. In nucleotides, the CDR3 is TGTGCCAGCAGCCCGCTCGGGGGAGGTATAGCAGATACGCAGTATTTT. Translated: CASSPLGGGIADTQYF.

This sequence joins TRBV15 and TRBJ2-1; TRBD1 might be the D (6 bases). CDR3 length: 16 residues. V was pared by 2 bases and J by 4 bases, with 15 bases between. The germline gives CDR1 LNHNV, CDR2 YYDKDF (reference sequence). CDR3 coding DNA: TGTGCCACCAGCAGAAGAACAGGGAGCTGGTACAATGAGCAGTTCTTC. Translating it yields CATSRRTGSWYNEQFF.

The rearrangement joins TRBV18 to TRBJ2-7, with no clear D. Germline V gene data show CDR1 as KGHSH and CDR2 as LQKENI. This CDR3 is 12 amino acids long. V lost 3 bases and J 6 bases, leaving 9 bases between the germline ends. The DNA of the CDR3 is TGTGCCAGCTCACCGCGACTGGGCGAGCAGTACTTC. Its translation: CASSPRLGEQYF.

This clonotype turned up a few times. V usage is TRBV7-2 and J usage is TRBJ1-2, with TRBD1 matching 10 bases. This CDR3 has 14 residues. J lost 5 bases, V lost 3 bases, and 3 bases had no gene match. Looked up from germline, CDR1 is SGHTA and CDR2 is FQGNSA. The CDR3 coding sequence is TGTGCCAGCAGCTTCGGACAGGGGGGGTATGGCTACACCTTC. This translates into CASSFGQGGYGYTF.

The sample holds a few counts of this clonotype. The chain carries TRBV4-3 and TRBJ2-1; 11 positions match TRBD2. The CDR3 covers 17 residues. V lost 1 base and J lost 0; bases outside the gene matches: 2. CDR1 and CDR2 from the germline V gene are LGHNA and YSLEER. CDR3 nucleotides: TGCGCCAGCAGCCAAGCACTAGCGGGGGCCTCCTACAATGAGCAGTTCTTC. Its protein product is CASSQALAGASYNEQFF.

This clonotype was counted a single time. The chain couples TRBV14 to TRBJ2-4; D gene uncertain. The V end was cut by 4 bases, the J end by 15 bases, with 4 bases between. The germline V gene encodes CDR1 SGHDN and CDR2 FVKESK. The CDR3 runs to 8 residues. DNA for the CDR3: TGTGCCAGCAGCCTTGGGTACTTC. As protein: CASSLGYF.

V is TRBV5-1 and J is TRBJ1-1, with a weak D call TRBD1 (5 bases). Per germline, CDR1 SGHRS and CDR2 YFSETQ. V lost 5 bases to trimming and J lost 11 bases, with 16 bases between them. The CDR3 runs 12 residues. CDR3 region: CASREGWGEAFF. The CDR3 DNA sequence: TGCGCCAGCAGAGAGGGGTGGGGCGAGGCTTTCTTT. The complete variable domain, with remaining parts taken from reference TRBV5-1 and TRBJ1-1, reads KAGVTQTPRYLIKTRGQQVTLSCSPISGHRSVSWYQQTPGQGLQFLFEYFSETQRNKGNFPGRFSGRQFSNSRSEMNVSTLELGDSALYLCASREGWGEAFFGQGTRLTVV.

This clonotype was counted a few times. V gene TRBV7-8 combines with J gene TRBJ2-2; D perhaps matches TRBD2 (5 bases). The CDR3 length is 16 residues. Germline loops: CDR1 SGHVS, CDR2 FQNEAQ. With 2 bases removed from V and 6 bases from J, the gap between germline ends came to 16 bases. CDR3 DNA sequence: TGTGCCAGCAGCTTATGGGGTCTAGCAGGCGCCGGGGAGCTGTTTTTT. Amino acids: CASSLWGLAGAGELFF.

The chain recombines TRBV7-2 with TRBJ1-2; D is perhaps TRBD1 (5 bases). In germline, CDR1 is SGHTA, CDR2 FQGNSA. Trimming took 1 base from V and 5 from J, leaving 11 bases between them. The CDR3 totals 14 residues. Here the CDR3 DNA reads TGTGCCAGCAGCTTAGACCAGGGAAATTATGGCTACACCTTC. It is translated as CASSLDQGNYGYTF.

The chain has TRBV20-1 and TRBJ2-7; 10 positions match TRBD1. Germline V gene lookup returns CDR1 DFQATT and CDR2 SNEGSKA (reference sequence). Germline trimming cut 0 bases from V and 10 bases from J; bases unmatched to any gene: 18. The CDR3 loop spans 17 amino acids. The chain's CDR3 is CSARDMDTPGTGEAQYF. The CDR3 DNA reads as TGCAGTGCTAGAGATATGGATACTCCCGGGACAGGGGAGGCCCAGTACTTC.

The gene calls are TRBV6-1 and TRBJ1-2, with 7 bases aligning to TRBD1. This CDR3 has 15 residues. The V gene end was trimmed by 6 bases and the J gene end by 4 bases; junction bases not matched to a gene: 11. Germline values: CDR1 MNHNS, CDR2 SASEGT. The CDR3 sequence: CASSLSDREGYGYTF. DNA of the CDR3: TGTGCCAGCAGCCTAAGCGACAGGGAAGGCTATGGCTACACCTTC.